The clone carrying this T cell receptor beta chain occurred once. Its antigen is not identified. With 2 bases removed from V and 5 bases from J, the gap between germline ends came to 7 bases. CDR1 and CDR2 from the germline V gene are SGHDT and YYEEEE. The CDR3 extends over 12 amino acids. This entry is derived from a study of T cell responses to AZD1222 COVID-19 vaccine. Overall study findings and caveats: All repertoire sampling was performed exclusively after the peak T cell response. Clonal diversity may have been underestimated, and the donors were mostly white British, with more females than males. Unmutated variant regions are reportedly targeted by nearly half of spike-specific TCRs. Regions 160-218 and 743-854 held dominance among vaccine-associated CD4 TCRs, which spanned spike.

TCRdb's table, derived via immunoSEQ multiplex PCR, lists solely in-frame clones and lacks some. The sample has about 73,000 clones, 85% to 90% seen once; the top ten hold about 1.3%. This specimen was peripheral blood, taken 28 days after the second AZD1222 dose. This clonotype was obtained from an adult who received the AZD1222 COVID-19 vaccine. The chain carries TRBV5-6 and TRBJ1-2; D uncertain. The CDR3 DNA sequence: TGTGCCAGCAGCTTATCGCCATATGGCTACACCTTC. Its translation: CASSLSPYGYTF.